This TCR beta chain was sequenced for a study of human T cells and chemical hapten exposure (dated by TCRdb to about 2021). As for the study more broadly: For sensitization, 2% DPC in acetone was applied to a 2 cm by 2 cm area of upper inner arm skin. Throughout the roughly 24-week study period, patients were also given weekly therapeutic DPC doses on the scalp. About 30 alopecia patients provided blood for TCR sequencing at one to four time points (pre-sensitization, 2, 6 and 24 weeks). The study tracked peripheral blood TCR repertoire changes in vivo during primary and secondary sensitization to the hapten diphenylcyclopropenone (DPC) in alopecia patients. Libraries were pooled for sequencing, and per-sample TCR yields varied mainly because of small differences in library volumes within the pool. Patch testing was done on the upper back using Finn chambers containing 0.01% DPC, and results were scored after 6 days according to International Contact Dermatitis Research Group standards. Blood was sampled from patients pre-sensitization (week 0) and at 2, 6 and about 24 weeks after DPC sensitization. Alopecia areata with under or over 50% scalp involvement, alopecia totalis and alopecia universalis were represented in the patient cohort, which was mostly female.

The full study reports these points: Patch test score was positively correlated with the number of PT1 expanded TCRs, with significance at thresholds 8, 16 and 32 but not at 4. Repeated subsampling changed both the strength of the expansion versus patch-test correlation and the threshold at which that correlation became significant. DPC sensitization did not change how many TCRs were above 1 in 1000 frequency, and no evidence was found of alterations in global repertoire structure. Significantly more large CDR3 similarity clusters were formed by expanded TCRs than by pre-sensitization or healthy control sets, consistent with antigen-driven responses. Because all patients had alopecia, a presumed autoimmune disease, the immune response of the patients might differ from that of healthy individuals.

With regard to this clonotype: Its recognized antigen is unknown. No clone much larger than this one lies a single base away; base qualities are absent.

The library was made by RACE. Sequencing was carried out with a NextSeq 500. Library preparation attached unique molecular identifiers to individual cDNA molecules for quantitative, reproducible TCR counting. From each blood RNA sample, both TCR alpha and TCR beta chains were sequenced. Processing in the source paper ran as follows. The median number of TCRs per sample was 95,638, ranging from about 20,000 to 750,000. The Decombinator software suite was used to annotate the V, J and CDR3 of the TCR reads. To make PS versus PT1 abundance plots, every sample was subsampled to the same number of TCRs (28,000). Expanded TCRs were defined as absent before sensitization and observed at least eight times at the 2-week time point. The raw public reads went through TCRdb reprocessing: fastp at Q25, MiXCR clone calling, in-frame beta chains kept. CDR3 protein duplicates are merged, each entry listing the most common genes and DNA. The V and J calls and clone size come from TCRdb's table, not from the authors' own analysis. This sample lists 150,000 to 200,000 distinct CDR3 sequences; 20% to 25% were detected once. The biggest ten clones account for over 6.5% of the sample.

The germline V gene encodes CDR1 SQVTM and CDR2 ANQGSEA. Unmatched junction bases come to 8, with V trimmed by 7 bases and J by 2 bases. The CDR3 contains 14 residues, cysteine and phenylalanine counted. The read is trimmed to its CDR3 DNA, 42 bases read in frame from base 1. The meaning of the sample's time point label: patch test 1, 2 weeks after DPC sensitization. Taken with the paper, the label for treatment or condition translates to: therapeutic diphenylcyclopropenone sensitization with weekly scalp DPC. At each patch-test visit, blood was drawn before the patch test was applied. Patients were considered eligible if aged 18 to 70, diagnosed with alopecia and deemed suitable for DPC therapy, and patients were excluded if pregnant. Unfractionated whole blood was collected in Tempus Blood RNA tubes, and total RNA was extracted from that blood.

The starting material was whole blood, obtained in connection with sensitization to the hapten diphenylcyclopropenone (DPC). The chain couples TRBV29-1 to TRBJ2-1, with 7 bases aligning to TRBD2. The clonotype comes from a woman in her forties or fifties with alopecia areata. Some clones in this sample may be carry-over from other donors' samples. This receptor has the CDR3 CSAGREGAYNEQFF. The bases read TGCAGCGCTGGGAGGGAGGGCGCCTACAATGAGCAGTTCTTC.